These 9 T cell receptor beta chains were all obtained from the same sample, sequenced in a study of cytomegalovirus exposure and HLA in healthy donors. The PCR contained 60 Vbeta and 13 Jbeta primers. Using immunoSEQ multiplex PCR, the repertoire was profiled, and TCRdb retains in-frame clones only, with some absent. This sample yields 120,000 or so clones, of which 80% are seen a single time; 1% belongs to the top ten. Sequenced input: PBMCs. These receptors came from a man in his forties or fifties in good health and CMV-seronegative.

This clone has a single count. The chain carries TRBV30 and TRBJ1-6; D call uncertain. V was cut by 0 bases and J by 9 bases, with 12 bases left in between. Germline values: CDR1 GTSNPN, CDR2 SVGIG (reference sequence). The CDR3 covers 14 residues. Here the CDR3 reads CAWSVSSFVSPLHF. In DNA, the CDR3 is TGTGCCTGGAGTGTATCCTCCTTTGTTTCACCCCTCCACTTT.

The V gene is TRBV4-1, the J gene TRBJ1-2; no reliable D call. The V end was cut by 3 bases, the J end by 4 bases, with 21 bases between. Germline V gene data show CDR1 as MGHRA and CDR2 as YSYEKL. This CDR3 has 17 amino acids. Written as DNA, the CDR3 is TGCGCCAGCAGCCAGGAGAGAGGGCCCCTGAGTTCCTATGGCTACACCTTC. Translating gives CASSQERGPLSSYGYTF.

The rearrangement joins TRBV7-8 to TRBJ2-2; weak D call: TRBD2 (6 bases). The CDR3 is 15 residues long. Looked up from germline, CDR1 is SGHVS and CDR2 is FQNEAQ. Trimming stripped 3 bases from V and 4 bases from J, with 12 bases between. This CDR3 reads CASSFFGTGTGELFF. The CDR3 DNA sequence: TGTGCCAGCAGCTTCTTCGGGACTGGCACCGGGGAGCTGTTTTTT.

The chain couples TRBV19 to TRBJ2-3, with 7 bases fitting TRBD1. V gave up 6 bases and J gave up 0 bases; unmatched junction bases: 6. This CDR3 contains 15 residues. The germline CDR1 and CDR2 sequences are LNHDA and SQIVND (reference sequence). The CDR3: CASRYGTESTDTQYF. In DNA, the CDR3 is TGTGCCAGTAGGTACGGGACAGAGAGCACAGATACGCAGTATTTT.

This chain connects TRBV10-2 to TRBJ1-2; TRBD1 matches at 7 bases. Trimming cost V 7 bases and J 2 bases; bases outside gene matches: 10. Germline CDR1 and CDR2: WSHSY and SAAADI. The CDR3 spans 15 residues. The CDR3 here is CASIPSTGRNYGYTF. In DNA, the CDR3 is TGCGCCAGCATCCCCTCGACAGGGCGGAACTATGGCTACACCTTC.

The rearrangement uses TRBV6-1 and TRBJ1-6; 7 positions agree with TRBD1. This CDR3 comprises 18 residues. Germline V CDR1 and CDR2: MNHNS, SASEGT. V lost 3 bases and J lost 0; bases outside the gene matches: 8. The DNA of the CDR3 is TGTGCCAGCAGTGAGACCGGGACAGTAGGCTCCTATAATTCACCCCTCCACTTT. Encoded protein: CASSETGTVGSYNSPLHF.

This clone showed up just a few times. Given the absence of the conserved phenylalanine or tryptophan at the CDR3 end, a read error is likely. The genes are TRBV4-2 and TRBJ2-3; TRBD1 or TRBD2 may be the D gene (5 bases each). This CDR3 is built from 15 residues. The V end lost 4 bases, the J end lost 0 bases, and 11 bases lay between the germline ends. The V gene's germline CDR1 is LGHNA and CDR2 YNFKEQ. CDR3 protein: CASSRDETSTDTQYV. The CDR3 DNA follows: TGTGCCAGCAGCCGGGACGAAACTAGCACAGATACGCAGTATGTT.

This chain joins TRBV6-5 and TRBJ1-6; 9 bases are shared with TRBD1. The CDR3 has 14 amino acids. Germline loops: CDR1 MNHEY, CDR2 SVGAGI. Germline trimming cut 6 bases from V and 7 bases from J; bases unmatched to any gene: 4. The CDR3 sequence is CASSGTGWNSPLHF. CDR3 DNA sequence: TGTGCCAGCAGCGGGACAGGGTGGAATTCACCCCTCCACTTT.

In this sample, this clone turned up a few times. The rearrangement links TRBV5-1 to TRBJ2-3; 10 bases are shared with TRBD1. This CDR3 region has 15 residues. From germline, CDR1 is SGHRS and CDR2 YFSETQ. J gave up 3 bases and V 5 bases, and 6 bases lay outside the gene matches. The DNA for the CDR3 is TGCGCCAGCAGTTCGACAGGGGGCAGGACAGATACGCAGTATTTT. Encoded protein: CASSSTGGRTDTQYF.